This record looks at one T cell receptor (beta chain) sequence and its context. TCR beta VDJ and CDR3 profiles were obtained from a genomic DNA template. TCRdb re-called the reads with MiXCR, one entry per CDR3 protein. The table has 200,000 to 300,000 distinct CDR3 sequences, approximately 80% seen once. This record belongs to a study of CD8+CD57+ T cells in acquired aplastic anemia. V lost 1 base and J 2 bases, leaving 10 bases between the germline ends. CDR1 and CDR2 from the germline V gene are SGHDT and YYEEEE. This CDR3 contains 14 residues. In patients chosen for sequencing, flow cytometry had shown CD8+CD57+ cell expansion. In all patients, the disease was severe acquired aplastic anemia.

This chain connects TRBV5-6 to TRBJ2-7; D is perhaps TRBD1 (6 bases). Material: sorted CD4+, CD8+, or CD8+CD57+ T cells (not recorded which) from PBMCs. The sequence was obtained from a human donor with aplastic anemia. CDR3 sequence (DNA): TGTGCCAGCAGCTTGCACAGGGTAGCCTACGAGCAGTACTTC. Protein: CASSLHRVAYEQYF. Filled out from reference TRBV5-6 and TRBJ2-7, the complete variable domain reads DAGVTQSPTHLIKTRGQQVTLRCSPKSGHDTVSWYQQALGQGPQFIFQYYEEEERQRGNFPDRFSGHQFPNYSSELNVNALLLGDSALYLCASSLHRVAYEQYFGPGTRLTVT.